This T cell receptor beta chain was recovered during a study of blood T cell repertoires in COVID-19. Study details: Sample material is recorded as cDNA or gDNA derived from T cells, B-cell-depleted T cells, or PBMCs.

How the authors handled the data: Reference gene primer amplification yielded estimated nucleated cell counts. Clones were read by immunoSEQ multiplex PCR, and TCRdb kept only the in-frame ones, dropping some. V, J and clone size are taken as reported in that table, and D and trimming were inferred from the DNA itself. The table includes over 150,000 clones, around nine tenths detected once. The germline gives CDR1 LNHDA, CDR2 SQIVND (reference sequence). There are 16 residues in the CDR3. J gave up 5 bases and V 5 bases, and 12 bases lay outside the gene matches. This clone was counted only a few times. Seattle-derived patients entered the study during active infection and were followed longitudinally.

The chain has TRBV19 and TRBJ1-5; 7 nucleotides align to TRBD1. Sequenced: peripheral blood. The sequence came from a woman in her 70s with COVID-19, enrolled during active disease. In DNA form, the CDR3 reads TGTGCCAGTAGTCTACAACGACAGGGAAAGGATCAGCCCCAGCATTTT. It yields the protein CASSLQRQGKDQPQHF.